The clone carrying this TCR beta chain was counted only a few times. Antigen: not known. CDR1 WNHNN and CDR2 SYGVQD come from the germline V gene (reference sequence). This CDR3 is 15 amino acids long. Trimming took 3 bases from V and 2 from J, leaving 12 bases between them. The source of the sample is a study of blood T cells in healthy people across ages. General study findings and limits: With age, beta diversity per million T cells declined roughly linearly, significantly by 35 to 40. Higher diversity, along with more naive CD4+ cells, distinguished long-lived donors from aged donors.

Sample-barcoded 5' priming and a J-beta primer mix drove a second PCR of about 7 to 11 cycles. TCRdb re-called the 5' RACE reads through MiXCR, storing one row per CDR3 protein. The repertoire holds roughly 1.6 million distinct CDR3 sequences, roughly 32% seen once, with about 11% in the top ten. The rearrangement joins TRBV10-1 to TRBJ2-3; D possibly matches TRBD1 or TRBD2 (6 bases each). Sequencing was carried out using blood. This TCR was recovered from a woman between 25 and 40 years old in good health. CDR3: CASSDQRGPTDTQYF. As DNA, the CDR3 is TGCGCCAGCAGTGACCAACGGGGGCCCACAGATACGCAGTATTTT.